The source of this T cell receptor (beta chain) is a study of T cell repertoires in cytomegalovirus infection. Germline V gene lookup returns CDR1 MNHGY and CDR2 SAAAGT. The CDR3 runs 13 residues. TCRdb re-analysed the reads in MiXCR, keeping a single row per CDR3 protein. Among approximately 500,000 distinct CDR3 sequences listed, over 9% were seen once. To note about this clonotype: A much larger clone lies one base from this, so it may be a read error.

The source of this sequence is a human donor in good health (CMV status not recorded). Some clones in this sample may be carry-over from other donors' samples. The chain joins TRBV6-8 to TRBJ2-7, with D possibly matching TRBD2 (6 bases). The sample taken for sequencing was PBMCs. The DNA for the CDR3 is TGTGCCACCTGGGGGGAAACCGGCAACGAGCGGTACTTC. Protein: CATWGETGNERYF.